One and the same sample provided the 21 T cell receptor beta chains below, sequenced in a study of blood T cell repertoires in COVID-19. Produced via immunoSEQ multiplex PCR; TCRdb's table is partial and in-frame only. The sample includes roughly 150,000 clones, around 90% of them seen just once. Sequenced input: peripheral blood. Source of these receptors: a woman older than 75 with COVID-19, enrolled during active disease.

This rearrangement joins TRBV10-2 to TRBJ1-4, with a possible D match to TRBD1 (6 bases). V was clipped by 0 bases and J by 7 bases, with 9 bases between them. The CDR3 spans 14 residues. CDR1 is WSHSY and CDR2 is SAAADI in the germline V gene. For the CDR3, the DNA is TGCGCCAGCAGTGAGTCGGGGGCCGGTGAAAAACTGTTTTTT. Translating gives CASSESGAGEKLFF.

This rearrangement joins TRBV5-1 to TRBJ2-5, with 9 positions matching TRBD2. CDR3 length: 16 amino acids. Germline V CDR1 and CDR2: SGHRS, YFSETQ. V was pared by 2 bases and J by 1 base, with 6 bases of the junction left unmatched. The CDR3 DNA reads as TGCGCCAGCAGCTTTAGACTAGCGGAGCCCCAAGAGACCCAGTACTTC. Translated: CASSFRLAEPQETQYF.

The CDR3 is CASSHGHRVGSNQPQHF. Here the CDR3 DNA reads TGTGCCAGCAGCCACGGACACAGGGTGGGTAGCAATCAGCCCCAGCATTTT. The chain employs TRBV3-1 (or the pseudogene TRBV3-2) and TRBJ1-5; possible D gene TRBD1, 6 bases. The CDR3 runs 17 residues. Trimming took 3 bases from V and 0 from J, leaving 15 bases between them. Germline V lookup: CDR1 LGHDT, CDR2 YNNKEL (reference sequence).

The chain has TRBV7-2 and TRBJ1-4; D not certain. The CDR3 loop spans 14 amino acids. In germline, CDR1 is SGHTA, CDR2 FQGNSA. V was shortened by 1 base and J by 8 bases, with 11 bases between the two germline ends. Written as DNA, the CDR3 is TGTGCCAGCAGCTTAGGGAACGGACTCGAAAAACTGTTTTTT. Translating gives CASSLGNGLEKLFF.

The V call is TRBV6-2 or TRBV6-3, the J call TRBJ2-7; possible D gene TRBD2, 5 bases. Germline assignment: CDR1 MNHEY and CDR2 SVGEGT. Trimming took 5 bases from V and 6 from J, leaving 8 bases between them. This CDR3 has 11 amino acids. The CDR3 coding sequence is TGTGCCAGCAGTACGGGGAGCGAGCAGTACTTC. This codes for CASSTGSEQYF.

The chain couples TRBV4-3 to TRBJ2-7, with TRBD2 matching over 7 bases. Losses at the gene ends were 4 bases for V and 1 base for J; bases not matched to a gene: 7. Germline CDR1 reads LGHNA; CDR2 reads YSLEER. The CDR3 is made up of 15 amino acids. CDR3 region: CASSRGAGESYEQYF. CDR3 nucleotides: TGCGCCAGCAGCCGAGGGGCGGGGGAGTCCTACGAGCAGTACTTC.

The J gene is TRBJ1-6, the V gene TRBV24-1; no reliable D call. Per the germline V gene, CDR1 is KGHDR and CDR2 is SFDVKD. The CDR3 extends over 14 amino acids. V dropped 5 bases and J dropped 11 bases, with 15 bases sitting between them. The CDR3 protein is CATSVWRGKAPLHF. CDR3 DNA sequence: TGTGCCACCAGTGTTTGGCGAGGCAAGGCACCCCTCCACTTT.

CDR3 in amino acids: CASSLLVSSYNEQFF. For the CDR3, the DNA is TGTGCCAGCAGTTTACTAGTCAGCTCCTACAATGAGCAGTTCTTC. The gene calls are TRBV28 and TRBJ2-1; D is unclear. V was pared by 2 bases and J by 0 bases, with 8 bases between. The CDR3 covers 15 residues. Germline V gives CDR1 MDHEN, CDR2 SYDVKM. Drawing the rest from reference TRBV28 and TRBJ2-1, the complete variable domain is DVKVTQSSRYLVKRTGEKVFLECVQDMDHENMFWYRQDPGLGLRLIYFSYDVKMKEKGDIPEGYSVSREKKERFSLILESASTNQTSMYLCASSLLVSSYNEQFFGPGTRLTVL.

The rearrangement uses TRBV5-4 and TRBJ2-7; the match to TRBD1 covers 8 bases. CDR1 is SGHNT, CDR2 YYREEE, per germline (reference sequence). V was pared by 1 base and J by 0 bases, with 3 bases of the junction left unmatched. The CDR3 sequence is 15 residues long. CDR3: CASSLQGATSYEQYF. The CDR3, as DNA: TGTGCCAGCAGCTTGCAGGGGGCCACCTCCTACGAGCAGTACTTC.

This clone was seen only a few times. This chain connects TRBV10-3 to TRBJ2-7; 11 positions agree with TRBD1. Looked up from germline, CDR1 is ENHRY and CDR2 is SYGVKD. The CDR3 loop spans 16 amino acids. Germline trimming cut 4 bases from V and 5 bases from J; bases unmatched to any gene: 10. The DNA for the CDR3 is TGTGCCATCAGTGGACGGACAGGGGGCAATCTGAACGAGCAGTACTTC. It codes for CAISGRTGGNLNEQYF.

This chain connects TRBV6-4 to TRBJ2-5; possible D gene TRBD2, 5 bases. The germline V gene encodes CDR1 MRHNA and CDR2 SNTAGT. Trimming pared 8 bases from V and 5 bases from J, leaving 15 bases between. The CDR3 loop spans 13 amino acids. The DNA for the CDR3 is TGTGCCAGCTCCCCGGGGTTCGGGGAGACCCAGTACTTC. It is translated as CASSPGFGETQYF.

The V call is TRBV2, the J call TRBJ2-3, with D perhaps TRBD1 (6 bases). The CDR3 totals 14 residues. Trimming pared 6 bases from V and 6 bases from J, leaving 16 bases between. The germline V gene encodes CDR1 SNHLY and CDR2 FYNNEI. The CDR3 here is CASSRRGTVDTQYF. The CDR3 nucleotides are TGTGCCAGCAGCCGAAGGGGGACCGTTGATACGCAGTATTTT.

The chain joins TRBV7-3 to TRBJ1-1; 9 nucleotides agree with TRBD1. The germline V gene has CDR1 SGHTA and CDR2 FQGTGA. The CDR3 sequence is 14 residues long. The ends lost 5 bases at V and 6 bases at J; junction bases unmatched: 7. CDR3 sequence: CASSPTGGLAEAFF. CDR3 in DNA: TGTGCCAGCAGCCCGACAGGGGGGTTAGCTGAAGCTTTCTTT.

This clone has a single count. The chain carries TRBV18 and TRBJ1-2; D is uncertain. This CDR3 comprises 13 residues. CDR1 is KGHSH, CDR2 LQKENI, per germline. V lost 3 bases and J 7 bases, leaving 12 bases between the germline ends. The CDR3 is CASSPGGSLGYTF. The CDR3 DNA reads as TGTGCCAGCTCACCGGGAGGGTCGCTTGGCTACACCTTC. The variable domain in full, completed from reference TRBV18 and TRBJ1-2, reads NAGVMQNPRHLVRRRGQEARLRCSPMKGHSHVYWYRQLPEEGLKFMVYLQKENIIDESGMPKERFSAEFPKEGPSILRIQQVVRGDSAAYFCASSPGGSLGYTFGSGTRLTVV.

The CDR3 DNA reads as TGTGCCAGCAGCCCCGGACAGGGAGGAAGAAACATTCAGTACTTC. It is translated as CASSPGQGGRNIQYF. This chain links TRBV6-2 or TRBV6-3 with TRBJ2-4; 8 bases line up with TRBD1. This CDR3 comprises 15 residues. Germline values: CDR1 MNHEY, CDR2 SVGEGT. J was trimmed by 6 bases and V by 6 bases; bases with no gene match: 10.

The rearrangement links TRBV12-3 or TRBV12-4 to TRBJ1-2; 10 bases are shared with TRBD1. Germline trimming cut 6 bases from V and 8 bases from J; bases unmatched to any gene: 6. The CDR3 is made up of 13 amino acids. CDR3 sequence (DNA): TGTGCCAGCAGGCCCGGGACAGGGGCCGGCTACACCTTC. Translated, it gives CASRPGTGAGYTF.

The chain couples TRBV29-1 to TRBJ2-3, with 9 bases matching TRBD2. Unmatched junction bases numbered 9, after V lost 6 bases and J lost 8 bases. Germline values: CDR1 SQVTM, CDR2 ANQGSEA. This CDR3 spans 13 amino acids. The CDR3 region has the DNA TGCAGCGTCGCCCCTTTAGCGGGGGTTACGCAGTATTTT. It encodes CSVAPLAGVTQYF.

The chain combines TRBV7-2 with TRBJ1-3, with D possibly TRBD1 on 6 matching bases. The germline V gene has CDR1 SGHTA and CDR2 FQGNSA. There are 15 residues in the CDR3. The V end lost 2 bases, the J end lost 4 bases, and 12 bases lay between the germline ends. CDR3 region: CASSLNRVFGNTIYF. CDR3 coding DNA: TGTGCCAGCAGCTTAAACAGGGTATTCGGAAACACCATATATTTT.

V is TRBV6-5 and J is TRBJ1-6; 10 bases are shared with TRBD1. The junction had 4 bases not matched to a gene; V was cut back by 6 bases and J by 8 bases. Looked up from germline, CDR1 is MNHEY and CDR2 is SVGAGI. There are 14 residues in the CDR3. Here the CDR3 DNA reads TGTGCCAGCAGGAAGGACAGGGGGGATTCACCCCTCCACTTT. Protein sequence: CASRKDRGDSPLHF.

The gene calls are TRBV19 and TRBJ2-3; TRBD1 might be the D (6 bases). CDR3 length: 13 amino acids. Germline CDR1 and CDR2: LNHDA and SQIVND (reference sequence). Between the trimmed V and J ends, which lost 6 bases and 2 bases, there was a span of 9 bases. This CDR3 is CASSGQITDTQYF. DNA for the CDR3: TGTGCCAGTAGCGGACAGATCACAGATACGCAGTATTTT.

The CDR3 sequence is CASTRVRSNSPLHF. In DNA form, the CDR3 reads TGTGCCAGCACCAGGGTTCGGTCTAATTCACCCCTCCACTTT. The chain combines TRBV27 with TRBJ1-6; possibly TRBD1 for D (5 bases). V was clipped by 7 bases and J by 6 bases, with 13 bases between them. The length of the CDR3 is 14 residues. Germline V gene sequence: CDR1 MNHEY, CDR2 SMNVEV (reference sequence).